Listed below are T cell receptor beta chains from one sample, sequenced in a study of blood T cells in healthy people across ages. TCRdb analysed the 5' RACE reads with MiXCR anew, one entry per CDR3 protein. Among 1.5 million to 2 million distinct CDR3 sequences, approximately 50% were seen once, and the ten largest hold approximately 2.1%. Sequencing was carried out using blood. The receptors originated from a middle-aged woman in good health. Each CDR3 is given with its conserved first and last residue. The D gene is left open where the match is weak. Clone size is stated in some rows and not others, as once, few, many or a class when expanded.

clone size	V gene	D gene	J gene	CDR3 DNA	CDR3 protein
-	TRBV7-2	-	TRBJ1-6	TGTGCCAGCAGCTCCAGTGGGGGGTTTCATTCACCCCTCCACTTT	CASSSSGGFHSPLHF
-	TRBV2	-	TRBJ2-3	TGTGCCAGCCTTTCTGTAAGGGCCGCCACAGATACGCAGTATTTT	CASLSVRAATDTQYF
-	TRBV10-1	TRBD1	TRBJ2-7	TGCGCCAGCAGTGATACCGGGACAGGGGCCTACGAGCAGTACTTC	CASSDTGTGAYEQYF
-	TRBV6-2/TRBV6-3	TRBD2	TRBJ2-3	TGTGCCAGCAGTTACGAGGCGGGGGTAGCAGATACGCAGTATTTT	CASSYEAGVADTQYF
-	TRBV20-1	TRBD2	TRBJ2-1	TGCAGTGCTAGAGATCAAGCGGGAGTACCCTACAATGAGCAGTTCTTC	CSARDQAGVPYNEQFF
-	TRBV6-5	-	TRBJ1-5	TGTGCCAGCAGTTACTCGCTTCGGGGCAATCAGCCCCAGCATTTT	CASSYSLRGNQPQHF
few	TRBV20-1	TRBD1	TRBJ1-5	TGCAGTGCTAGAGACGATCAACCGGCGACAGGGCTAAGGGGAATAGACAATCAGCCCCAGCATTTT	CSARDDQPATGLRGIDNQPQHF
once	TRBV7-9	TRBD1	TRBJ1-5	TGTGCCAGCAGCCTCGAGACAGGGCGGATCCAGCCCCAGCATTTT	CASSLETGRIQPQHF
many	TRBV6-2/TRBV6-3	-	TRBJ2-3	TGTGCCAGCAGTTACCGGGACAGCACAGATACGCAGTATTTT	CASSYRDSTDTQYF
few	TRBV20-1	TRBD2	TRBJ2-5	TGCAGTGCTTTAAGACTAGCGGGTGGGGAGACCCAGTACTTC	CSALRLAGGETQYF
-	TRBV4-2	-	TRBJ1-2	TGTGCCAGCAGCCAAGATTTGGGACTCGACTATGGCTACACCTTC	CASSQDLGLDYGYTF
few	TRBV7-9	TRBD1	TRBJ1-4	TGTGCCAGCAGCCCGCGCACAGGGGAGGACGAAAAACTGTTTTTT	CASSPRTGEDEKLFF
once	TRBV7-8	-	TRBJ1-2	TGTGCCAGCAGCCTCCCACCCGAGAACTATGGCTACACCTTC	CASSLPPENYGYTF
few	TRBV12-3/TRBV12-4	-	TRBJ2-7	TGTGCCAGCAGCTTGCTTGGGGGTTTGGCCTACGAGCAGTACTTC	CASSLLGGLAYEQYF
few	TRBV29-1	-	TRBJ2-1	TGCAGCGTTGAAGGAGGACTCGCTTCTCTGAGTGAGCAGTTCTTC	CSVEGGLASLSEQFF
once	TRBV28	TRBD1	TRBJ1-2	TGTGCCAGCAGTTTTATCGGGGACAGGGTTGATGGCTACACCTTC	CASSFIGDRVDGYTF
few	TRBV5-1	-	TRBJ2-3	TGCGCCAGCAGCGATCCGGAGGTGGGAGATACGCAGTATTTT	CASSDPEVGDTQYF
-	TRBV21-1	-	TRBJ2-5	TGTGCCAGCAGCAAATGTGGCGGGGGGAACCAAGAGACCCAGTACTTC	CASSKCGGGNQETQYF
-	TRBV2	-	TRBJ2-7	TGTGCCAGCAGTGAAAGACTCACCGAGCAGTACTTC	CASSERLTEQYF
-	TRBV28	-	TRBJ2-3	TGTGCCACAAGTCCTAGCACAGATACGCAGTATTTT	CATSPSTDTQYF
-	TRBV5-4	-	TRBJ2-5	TGTGCCAGCAGCTTGGCTGGACGCCTAGCTGGCCAAGAGACCCAGTACTTC	CASSLAGRLAGQETQYF
few	TRBV7-2	TRBD2	TRBJ2-1	TGTGCCAGCAGCTTAGGCGTAGCTAGCGGGGGGCAGGGGGAGCAGTTCTTC	CASSLGVASGGQGEQFF
-	TRBV5-1	-	TRBJ2-1	TGCGCCAACAACGAACCGGCGGGGTCACGGGAGCAGTTCTTC	CANNEPAGSREQFF
-	TRBV6-2/TRBV6-3	-	TRBJ2-5	TGTGCCAGCAGTTCCTTCTTACCCTCTGGAGAGCAGTACTTC	CASSSFLPSGEQYF
-	TRBV25-1	-	TRBJ2-3	TGTGCCAGCAGTGAAGCGGGACCGAACACAGATACGCAGTATTTT	CASSEAGPNTDTQYF
-	TRBV5-1	-	TRBJ2-1	TGCGCCAGCAGCTTGTTCACAGGAGGGTCCAATGAGCAGTTCTTC	CASSLFTGGSNEQFF
few	TRBV7-9	TRBD2	TRBJ2-3	TGTGCCAGCGGGGGGTCTAGCGGGGATACGCAGTATTTT	CASGGSSGDTQYF
-	TRBV28	-	TRBJ2-3	TGTGCCAGCAGTTTTGAAGGGTCCTGGCTGGCAGATACGCAGTATTTT	CASSFEGSWLADTQYF
-	TRBV9	-	TRBJ2-5	TGTGCCAGCAACGTAGGGGGGAGTCATCAAGAGACCCAGTACTTC	CASNVGGSHQETQYF
once	TRBV4-2	-	TRBJ2-3	TGTGCCAGCAGCCAGGAGGGCGCGGTGGGTACGCAGTATTTT	CASSQEGAVGTQYF
-	TRBV7-9	-	TRBJ2-5	TGTGCCAGCAGCGCAAGAGGCGGAATGGGGACCCAGTACTTC	CASSARGGMGTQYF
-	TRBV20-1	TRBD2	TRBJ2-7	TGCAGTGCTAGAGGACTAGCGGGGGGACTTACCTACGAGCAGTACTTC	CSARGLAGGLTYEQYF
-	TRBV29-1	-	TRBJ2-4	TGCAGCGTTGAAGGACTAGCCAAAAACATTCAGTACTTC	CSVEGLAKNIQYF
-	TRBV9	-	TRBJ2-5	TGTGCCAGCAGCGCGTCCCAAACGTGGGAGACCCAGTACTTC	CASSASQTWETQYF
-	TRBV5-1	TRBD2	TRBJ2-1	TGCGCCAGCAGCTTCGACTCGCGGGGGGTCTCCTACAATGAGCAGTTCTTC	CASSFDSRGVSYNEQFF
-	TRBV7-8	-	TRBJ2-1	TGTGCCAGCAGCTTAGGCGAGGGACGCCCGCCGACTGAGCAGTTCTTC	CASSLGEGRPPTEQFF
-	TRBV9	-	TRBJ2-3	TGTGCCAGCAGCACCAGAGGCACCTACACAGATACGCAGTATTTT	CASSTRGTYTDTQYF
-	TRBV3-1	-	TRBJ2-1	TGTGCCAGCAGCCAGTCCGCGGGGTCCTACAATGAGCAGTTCTTC	CASSQSAGSYNEQFF
-	TRBV7-2	TRBD2	TRBJ2-1	TGTGCCAGCACCTCGGGACTAGGTCCCTATGAGCAGTTCTTC	CASTSGLGPYEQFF
-	TRBV20-1	TRBD2	TRBJ2-3	TGCAGTGCTAGGGGCCATCCGGGGGGTTTGACAGATACGCAGTATTTT	CSARGHPGGLTDTQYF
few	TRBV11-2	-	TRBJ2-2	TGTGCCAGCCAATGGGAGCGCGGGGAGCTGTTTTTT	CASQWERGELFF
few	TRBV11-2	TRBD2	TRBJ2-3	TGTGCCAGCAGCTTCCTTAGCGGGGGGGCCCCAGATACGCAGTATTTT	CASSFLSGGAPDTQYF
-	TRBV27	-	TRBJ1-2	TGTGCCAGCAGTTTAAGATGGTCCGTGGTATTGGAAGGCTACACCTTC	CASSLRWSVVLEGYTF
few	TRBV10-3	-	TRBJ2-3	TGTGCCATCAGTGAATGGGTCAAGACAGATACGCAGTATTTT	CAISEWVKTDTQYF
-	TRBV12-3/TRBV12-4	TRBD1	TRBJ1-1	TGTGCCAGCAACCAAGGGGGCAGGGGGACTTTCTTT	CASNQGGRGTFF
once	TRBV28	-	TRBJ2-5	TGTGCCAGCAGTTTGACTAGGCGGCCAGGAGAGACCCAGTACTTC	CASSLTRRPGETQYF
-	TRBV10-2	-	TRBJ2-7	TGCGCCAGCAGTGGGAGCATTAGCAGCGCCTACGAGCAGTACTTC	CASSGSISSAYEQYF
-	TRBV7-8	TRBD2	TRBJ2-7	TGTGCCAGCAGCTTACTAGCGGGGACTTTAGGGGGCGAGCAGTACTTC	CASSLLAGTLGGEQYF
-	TRBV9	TRBD1	TRBJ1-4	TGTGCCAGCAGCACCCGACAGGGTGGAGGAGAAAAACTGTTTTTT	CASSTRQGGGEKLFF
-	TRBV19	-	TRBJ2-1	TGTGCCAGTAGTATCTCGGGACTGAACAATGAGCAGTTCTTC	CASSISGLNNEQFF